These T cell receptor beta chains were read from a single sample in a study of shared clonotypes between healthy human individuals. Produced via immunoSEQ multiplex PCR; TCRdb's table is partial and in-frame only. The data hold some 2 million clones, with 90% to 95% observed a single time. The specimen was naive CD4+ T cells sorted from blood. The source is a man aged 18 to 30 in good health. The CDR3 runs from the conserved cysteine through the conserved F or W. Each record gives: D gene, J gene, V gene, CDR3 protein. A D gene is named only where the DNA matches it firmly.

TRBD1	TRBJ2-1	TRBV6-5	CASRDRVRNEQFF
TRBD1	TRBJ1-2	TRBV10-3	CAISEWGPGQNYGYTF
TRBD1	TRBJ1-1	TRBV18	CASSPHRQGGDTEAFF
TRBD1	TRBJ1-3	TRBV30	CAWSSDRGTYTIYF
TRBD1	TRBJ2-6	TRBV7-8	CASSTPGQVSSGANVLTF
NA	TRBJ2-3	TRBV18	CASSPLQGTDTQYF
NA	TRBJ2-1	TRBV11-2	CASSLVSIYNEQFF
TRBD1	TRBJ2-7	TRBV12-5	CASSGQRFYEQYF
NA	TRBJ1-6	TRBV6-6	CASSYSRGNSPLHF
NA	TRBJ2-7	TRBV10-3	CAISDGARYSYEQYF
NA	TRBJ1-2	TRBV30	CAWSVLRVGDYGYTF
NA	TRBJ1-5	TRBV5-6	CASSLGQFNQPQHF
NA	TRBJ2-7	TRBV5-1	CASSTRGRGPYEQYF
NA	TRBJ2-7	TRBV18	CASSREYYEQYF
NA	TRBJ2-3	TRBV11-3	CASSPRYPSTDTQYF
TRBD2	TRBJ2-3	TRBV6-1	CASSALLAGRTDTQYF
NA	TRBJ1-3	TRBV5-1	CASTGENENTIYF
NA	TRBJ2-1	TRBV5-4	CASSLSVSSYNEQFF
TRBD1	TRBJ2-4	TRBV5-1	CASSLADREKNIQYF
TRBD1	TRBJ1-2	TRBV10-3	CAINHPQGDRSYTF
TRBD1	TRBJ2-3	TRBV5-1	CASSLAQGGTDTQYF
NA	TRBJ1-2	TRBV2	CASGRSNYGYTF